The following is a T cell receptor (beta chain) sequence with its context. The target antigen is unknown. Libraries were prepared by immunoSEQ multiplex PCR; TCRdb keeps only in-frame clonotypes and omits some of them. The profile shows about 40,000 clones, about 86% of them singletons. V dropped 5 bases and J dropped 5; count of bases not matched to a gene: 6. Per germline, CDR1 SGHTA and CDR2 FQGTGA. CDR3 length equals 15 residues. The data were taken from a study of lymphopenia after photon versus proton radiotherapy. Study-level findings and limits: Relative stability marked proton patients; photon patients lost diversity and naive cells. After the lymphocyte nadir, photon-treated repertoires showed oligoclonal expansion, especially of CD8+ Temra cells.

The sample consisted of peripheral blood, taken from a patient treated with proton-based radiotherapy. The sequence derives from a woman aged 65 to 85 with pancreatic cancer. Some clones in this sample may be carry-over from other donors' samples. The chain couples TRBV7-3 to TRBJ2-2; 9 positions agree with TRBD1. This CDR3 is CASSPTGGRTGELFF. The DNA of the CDR3 is TGTGCCAGCAGCCCGACAGGGGGACGAACCGGGGAGCTGTTTTTT.